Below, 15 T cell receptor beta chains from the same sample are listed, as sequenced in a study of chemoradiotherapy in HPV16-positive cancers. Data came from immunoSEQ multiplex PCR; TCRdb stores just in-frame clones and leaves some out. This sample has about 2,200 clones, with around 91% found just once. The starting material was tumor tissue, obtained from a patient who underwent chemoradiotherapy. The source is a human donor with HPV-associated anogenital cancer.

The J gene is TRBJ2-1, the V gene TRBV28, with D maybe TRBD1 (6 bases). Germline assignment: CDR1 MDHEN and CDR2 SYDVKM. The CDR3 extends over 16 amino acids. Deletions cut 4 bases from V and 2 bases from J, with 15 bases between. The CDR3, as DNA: TGTGCCAGCAGTTCGCCCCAGGGGTCCCCCTACAATGAGCAGTTCTTC. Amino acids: CASSSPQGSPYNEQFF.

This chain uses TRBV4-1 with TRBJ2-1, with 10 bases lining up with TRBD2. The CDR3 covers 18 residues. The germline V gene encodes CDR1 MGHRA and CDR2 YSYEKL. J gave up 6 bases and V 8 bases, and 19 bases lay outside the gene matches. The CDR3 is CASQIGPFGSGGANEQFF. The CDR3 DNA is TGCGCCAGCCAGATAGGGCCCTTTGGGAGCGGGGGGGCCAATGAGCAGTTCTTC.

CDR3 sequence reads: CASSERATGVVTNEKLFF. CDR3 DNA: TGTGCCAGCAGTGAAAGGGCAACAGGGGTAGTGACTAATGAAAAACTGTTTTTT. The V and J genes are TRBV6-1 and TRBJ1-4; 7 nucleotides line up with TRBD1. Germline CDR1 and CDR2: MNHNS and SASEGT. The CDR3 length is 18 residues. The junction had 11 bases not matched to a gene; V was cut back by 2 bases and J by 2 bases.

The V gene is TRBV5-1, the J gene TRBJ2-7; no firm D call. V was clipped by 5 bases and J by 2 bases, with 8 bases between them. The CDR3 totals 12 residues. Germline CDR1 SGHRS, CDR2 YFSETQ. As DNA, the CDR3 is TGCGCCAGCAGGACGGATACCTACGAGCAGTACTTC. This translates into CASRTDTYEQYF.

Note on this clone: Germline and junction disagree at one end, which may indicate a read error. The CDR3, as DNA: TGTGCCAGCAGCTTAGACCGGGCTAACCATGGCTACACCTTC. Translation gives CASSLDRANHGYTF. The V call is TRBV7-9, the J call TRBJ1-2; D is ambiguous. The CDR3 totals 14 residues. In germline, CDR1 is SEHNR, CDR2 FQNEAQ (reference sequence).

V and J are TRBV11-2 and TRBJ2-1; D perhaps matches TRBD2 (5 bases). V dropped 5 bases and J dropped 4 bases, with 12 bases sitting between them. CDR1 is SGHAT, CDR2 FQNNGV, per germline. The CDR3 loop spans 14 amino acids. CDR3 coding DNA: TGTGCCAGCAGCGCCTGGACTTCTTACAATGAGCAGTTCTTC. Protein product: CASSAWTSYNEQFF.

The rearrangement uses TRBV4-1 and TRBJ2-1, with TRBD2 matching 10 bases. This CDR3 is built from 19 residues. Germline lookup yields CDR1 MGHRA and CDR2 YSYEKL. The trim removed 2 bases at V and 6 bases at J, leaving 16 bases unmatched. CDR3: CASSQSPFSSGGFVNEQFF. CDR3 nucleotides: TGCGCCAGCAGCCAATCCCCGTTTAGTAGCGGGGGGTTTGTCAATGAGCAGTTCTTC.

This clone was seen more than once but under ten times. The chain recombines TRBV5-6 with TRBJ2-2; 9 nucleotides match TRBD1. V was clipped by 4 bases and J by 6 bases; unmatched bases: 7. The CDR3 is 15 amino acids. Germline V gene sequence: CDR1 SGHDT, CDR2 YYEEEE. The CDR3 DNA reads TGTGCCAGCAGCGCCGGGACAGGGTCGGCCGGGGAGCTGTTTTTT. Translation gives CASSAGTGSAGELFF. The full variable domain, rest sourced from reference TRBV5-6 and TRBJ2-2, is DAGVTQSPTHLIKTRGQQVTLRCSPKSGHDTVSWYQQALGQGPQFIFQYYEEEERQRGNFPDRFSGHQFPNYSSELNVNALLLGDSALYLCASSAGTGSAGELFFGEGSRLTVL.

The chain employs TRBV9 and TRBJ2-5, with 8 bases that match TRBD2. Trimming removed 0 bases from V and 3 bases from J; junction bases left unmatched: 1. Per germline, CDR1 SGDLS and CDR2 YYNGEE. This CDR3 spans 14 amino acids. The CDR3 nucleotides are TGTGCCAGCAGCGTAGCGGGGGGGGAAGAGACCCAGTACTTC. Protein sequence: CASSVAGGEETQYF.

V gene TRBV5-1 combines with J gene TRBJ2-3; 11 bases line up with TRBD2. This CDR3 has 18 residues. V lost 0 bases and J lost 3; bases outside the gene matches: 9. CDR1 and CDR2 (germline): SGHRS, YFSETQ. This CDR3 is CASSLDRLAGGMTDTQYF. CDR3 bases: TGCGCCAGCAGCTTGGATCGTCTAGCGGGGGGTATGACAGATACGCAGTATTTT.

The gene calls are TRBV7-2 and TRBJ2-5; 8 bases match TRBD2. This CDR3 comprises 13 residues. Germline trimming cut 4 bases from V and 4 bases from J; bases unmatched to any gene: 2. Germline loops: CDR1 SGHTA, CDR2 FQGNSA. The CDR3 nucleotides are TGTGCCAGCAGCTCGGGGGGGGGAGAGACCCAGTACTTC. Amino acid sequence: CASSSGGGETQYF.

The CDR3 DNA reads as TGCGCCAGCAGCTTGGAGGCCGGGACAGGGAGCTACAATGAGCAGTTCTTC. It encodes CASSLEAGTGSYNEQFF. V is TRBV5-1 and J is TRBJ2-1; 9 bases fit TRBD1. J was trimmed by 3 bases and V by 0 bases; bases with no gene match: 7. The CDR3 runs to 17 residues. Germline loops: CDR1 SGHRS, CDR2 YFSETQ.

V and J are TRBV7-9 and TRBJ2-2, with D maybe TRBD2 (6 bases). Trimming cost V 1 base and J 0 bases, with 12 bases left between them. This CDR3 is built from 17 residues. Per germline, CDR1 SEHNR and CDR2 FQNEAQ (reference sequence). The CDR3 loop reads CASSLGWRGSNTGELFF. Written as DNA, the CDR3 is TGTGCCAGCAGCTTAGGGTGGCGGGGCTCGAACACCGGGGAGCTGTTTTTT.

The CDR3, as DNA: TGCGCCAGCAGTCTCCGTGAGCCGTGTGGGACACCCCTCCACTTT. Translated, it gives CASSLREPCGTPLHF. The rearrangement links TRBV23-1 to TRBJ1-6; no clear D gene. TRBV23-1 is flagged as an ORF with uncertain function. The length of the CDR3 is 15 residues. Trimming left V 4 bases short and J 11 bases short, with 18 bases between.

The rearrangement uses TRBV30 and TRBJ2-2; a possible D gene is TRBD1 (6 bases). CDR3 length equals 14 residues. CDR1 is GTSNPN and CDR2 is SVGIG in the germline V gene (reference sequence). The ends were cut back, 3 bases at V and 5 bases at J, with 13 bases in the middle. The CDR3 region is CAWSQQGYTGELFF. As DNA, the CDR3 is TGTGCCTGGAGCCAACAGGGTTATACCGGGGAGCTGTTTTTT.